This TCR beta chain derives from a study of vaccination and CD4 T cells after COVID-19. Looking at the study overall: A positive SARS-CoV-2 nasal swab PCR result was recorded for each convalescent patient; about 10 were mild and one severe. Study results and caveats: The appearance of a median 86.3% of reactive clones in convalescent patients occurred only post-vaccination.

Details on this clonotype: The antigen is unknown.

Cultured CD4+ T-cell DNA underwent Oncomine TCR Beta short-read sequencing. TCRdb reprocessed the PCR reads with MiXCR, giving one entry per CDR3 protein. Altogether around 10,000 distinct CDR3 sequences are present, 60% to 70% being singletons, with the ten largest covering about 24%. Indicated treatment: roughly 10-day PBMC culture with coronavirus spike peptide pools or control peptides (ViraFEST assay). The culture of about 2 million PBMCs per well included roughly 10 IU/ml IL-2 and around 10 ug/ml peptide pools. This TCR was recovered from a human donor who had recovered from COVID-19. Sequenced input: CD4+ T cells from blood, cultured in vitro.

CDR3 nucleotides: TGCAGTGCTAGCCAATGGACTGCGTCGGGGAATGAGCAGTTCTTC. The encoded protein is CSASQWTASGNEQFF. The chain couples TRBV20-1 to TRBJ2-1; the D gene is possibly TRBD2 (5 bases). Per the germline V gene, CDR1 is DFQATT and CDR2 is SNEGSKA (reference sequence). The CDR3 is 15 residues long. V lost 3 bases, J lost 7 bases, and 19 bases lay in between.